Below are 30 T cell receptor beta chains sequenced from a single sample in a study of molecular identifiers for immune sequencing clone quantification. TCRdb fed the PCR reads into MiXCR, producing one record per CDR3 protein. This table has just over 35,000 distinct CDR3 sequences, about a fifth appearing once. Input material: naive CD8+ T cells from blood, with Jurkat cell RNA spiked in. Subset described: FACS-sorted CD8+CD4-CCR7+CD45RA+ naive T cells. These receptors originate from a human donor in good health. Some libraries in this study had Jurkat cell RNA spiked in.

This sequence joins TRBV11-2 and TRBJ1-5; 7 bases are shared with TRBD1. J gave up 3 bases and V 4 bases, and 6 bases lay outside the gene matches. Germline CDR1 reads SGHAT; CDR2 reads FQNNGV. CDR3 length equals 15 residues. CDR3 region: CASSSTGTDNQPQHF. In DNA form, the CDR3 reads TGTGCCAGCAGCTCAACCGGGACAGACAATCAGCCCCAGCATTTT.

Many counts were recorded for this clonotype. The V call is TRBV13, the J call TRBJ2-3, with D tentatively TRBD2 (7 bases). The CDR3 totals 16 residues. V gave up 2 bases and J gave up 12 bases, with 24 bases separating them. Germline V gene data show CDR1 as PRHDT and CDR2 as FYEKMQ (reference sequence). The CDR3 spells CASSLYSSGTQTAQYF. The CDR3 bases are TGTGCCAGCAGCTTATACTCGAGCGGGACACAGACGGCTCAGTATTTT.

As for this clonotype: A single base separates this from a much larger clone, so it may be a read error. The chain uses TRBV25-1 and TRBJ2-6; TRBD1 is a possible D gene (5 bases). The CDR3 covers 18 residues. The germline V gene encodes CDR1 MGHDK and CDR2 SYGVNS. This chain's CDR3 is CASSESAGVISGANALTF. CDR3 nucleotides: TGTGCCAGCAGTGAATCGGCAGGCGTGATCTCTGGGGCCAACGCCCTGACTTTC.

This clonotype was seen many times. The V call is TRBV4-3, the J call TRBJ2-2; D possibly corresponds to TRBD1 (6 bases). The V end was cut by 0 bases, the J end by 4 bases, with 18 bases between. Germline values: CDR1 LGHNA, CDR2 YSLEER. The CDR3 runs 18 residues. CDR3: CASSQETGISARTGELFF. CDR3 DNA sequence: TGCGCCAGCAGCCAAGAAACAGGGATTTCGGCTCGCACCGGGGAGCTGTTTTTT.

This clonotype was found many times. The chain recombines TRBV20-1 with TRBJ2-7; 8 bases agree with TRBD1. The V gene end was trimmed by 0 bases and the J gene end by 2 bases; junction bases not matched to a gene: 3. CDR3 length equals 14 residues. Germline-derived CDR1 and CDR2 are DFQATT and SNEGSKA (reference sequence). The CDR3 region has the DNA TGCAGTGCTAGAGAGACAGGGGCACCCTACGAGCAGTACTTC. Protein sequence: CSARETGAPYEQYF.

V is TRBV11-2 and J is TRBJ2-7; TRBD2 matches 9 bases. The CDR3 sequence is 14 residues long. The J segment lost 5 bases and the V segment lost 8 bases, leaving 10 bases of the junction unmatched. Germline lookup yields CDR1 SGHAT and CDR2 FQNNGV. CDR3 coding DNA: TGTGCCAGCTCTTTAGCGGGAGTTGCCCACGAGCAGTACTTC. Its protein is CASSLAGVAHEQYF.

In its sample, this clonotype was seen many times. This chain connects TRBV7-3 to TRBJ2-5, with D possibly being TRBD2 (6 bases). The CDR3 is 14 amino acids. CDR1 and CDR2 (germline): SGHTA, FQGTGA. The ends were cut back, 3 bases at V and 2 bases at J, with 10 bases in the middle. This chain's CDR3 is CASSFVGGQETQYF. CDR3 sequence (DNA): TGTGCCAGCAGCTTTGTAGGAGGGCAAGAGACCCAGTACTTC. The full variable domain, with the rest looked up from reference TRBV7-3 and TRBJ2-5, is GAGVSQTPSNKVTEKGKYVELRCDPISGHTALYWYRQSLGQGPEFLIYFQGTGAADDSGLPNDRFFAVRPEGSVSTLKIQRTERGDSAVYLCASSFVGGQETQYFGPGTRLLVL.

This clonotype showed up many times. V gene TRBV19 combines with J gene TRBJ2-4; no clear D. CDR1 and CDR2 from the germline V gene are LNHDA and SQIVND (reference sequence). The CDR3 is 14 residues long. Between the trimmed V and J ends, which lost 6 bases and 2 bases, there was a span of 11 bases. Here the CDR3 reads CASSAGSPKNIQYF. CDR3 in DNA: TGTGCCAGTAGCGCCGGGTCCCCCAAAAACATTCAGTACTTC.

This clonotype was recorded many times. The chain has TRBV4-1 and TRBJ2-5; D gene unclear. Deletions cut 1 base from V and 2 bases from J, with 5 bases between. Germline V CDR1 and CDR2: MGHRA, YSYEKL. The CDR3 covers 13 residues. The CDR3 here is CASSQGQQETQYF. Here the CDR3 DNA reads TGCGCCAGCAGCCAAGGTCAGCAAGAGACCCAGTACTTC.

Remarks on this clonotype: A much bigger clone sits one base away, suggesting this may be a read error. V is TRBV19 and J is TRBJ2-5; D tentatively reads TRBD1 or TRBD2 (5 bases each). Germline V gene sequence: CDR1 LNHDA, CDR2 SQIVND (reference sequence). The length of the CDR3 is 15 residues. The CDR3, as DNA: TGTGCCGGTAGTGCATCCGGGACGGAAAAAGAGACCCAGTACTTC. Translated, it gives CAGSASGTEKETQYF.

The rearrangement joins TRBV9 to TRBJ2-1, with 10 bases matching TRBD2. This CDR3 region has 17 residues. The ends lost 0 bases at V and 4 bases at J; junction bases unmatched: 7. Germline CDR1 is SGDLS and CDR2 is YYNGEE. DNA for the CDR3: TGTGCCAGCAGCGTAGAAACTAGCGGGGAGTGGTACAATGAGCAGTTCTTC. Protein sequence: CASSVETSGEWYNEQFF.

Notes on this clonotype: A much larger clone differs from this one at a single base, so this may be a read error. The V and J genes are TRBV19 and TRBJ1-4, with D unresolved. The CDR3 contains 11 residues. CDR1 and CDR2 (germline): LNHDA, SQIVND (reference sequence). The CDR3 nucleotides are TGTGCCAGTAGTATGGGTGAAAGACTGTTTTTT. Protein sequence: CASSMGERLFF.

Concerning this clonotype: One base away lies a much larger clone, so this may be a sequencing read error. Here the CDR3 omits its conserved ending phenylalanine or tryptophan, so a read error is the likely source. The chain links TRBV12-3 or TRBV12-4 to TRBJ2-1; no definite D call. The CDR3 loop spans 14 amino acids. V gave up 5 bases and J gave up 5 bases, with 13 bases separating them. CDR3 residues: CASSPFSGDNEQFS. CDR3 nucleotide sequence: TGTGCCAGCAGTCCTTTCTCTGGGGACAATGAGCAGTTCTCC.

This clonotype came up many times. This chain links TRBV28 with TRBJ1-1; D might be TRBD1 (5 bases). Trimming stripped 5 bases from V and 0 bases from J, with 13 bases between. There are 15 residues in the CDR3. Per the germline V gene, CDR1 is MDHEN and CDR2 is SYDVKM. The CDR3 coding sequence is TGTGCCAGCAGTGAAAGAGGGGTGATGAACACTGAAGCTTTCTTT. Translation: CASSERGVMNTEAFF.

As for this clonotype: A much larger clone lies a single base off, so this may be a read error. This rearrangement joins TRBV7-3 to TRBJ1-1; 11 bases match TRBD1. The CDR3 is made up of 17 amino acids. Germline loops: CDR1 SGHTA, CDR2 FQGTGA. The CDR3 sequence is CASSSFFLDRGPTEASF. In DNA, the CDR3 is TGTGCCAGCAGCTCCTTCTTCCTGGACAGGGGGCCAACTGAAGCTTCCTTT.

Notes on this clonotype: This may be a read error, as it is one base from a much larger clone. CDR3 sequence (DNA): TGTGCCAGCACCCGGGGGGCGGGAAGGTTTACTGAAGCTTTCTTT. The encoded protein is CASTRGAGRFTEAFF. The chain has TRBV9 and TRBJ1-1, with a tentative D call TRBD1 (6 bases). Germline V lookup: CDR1 SGDLS, CDR2 YYNGEE. Trimming took off 6 bases at V and 5 bases at J, with 20 bases between the two ends. CDR3 length: 15 residues.

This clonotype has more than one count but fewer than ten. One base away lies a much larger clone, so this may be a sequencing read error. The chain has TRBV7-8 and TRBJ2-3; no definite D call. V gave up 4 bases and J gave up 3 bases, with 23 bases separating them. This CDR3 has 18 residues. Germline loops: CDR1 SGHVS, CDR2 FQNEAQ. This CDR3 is CASSSILYIGRRTDTQYF. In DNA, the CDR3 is TGTGCCAGCAGCTCAATTCTCTATATAGGGCGCCGGACAGATACGCAGTATTTT.

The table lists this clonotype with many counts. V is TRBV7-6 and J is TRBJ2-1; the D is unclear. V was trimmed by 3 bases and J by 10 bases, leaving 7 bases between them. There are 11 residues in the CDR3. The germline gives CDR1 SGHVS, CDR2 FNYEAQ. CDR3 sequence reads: CASSFDVEQFF. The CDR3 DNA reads TGTGCCAGCAGCTTCGACGTAGAGCAGTTCTTC.

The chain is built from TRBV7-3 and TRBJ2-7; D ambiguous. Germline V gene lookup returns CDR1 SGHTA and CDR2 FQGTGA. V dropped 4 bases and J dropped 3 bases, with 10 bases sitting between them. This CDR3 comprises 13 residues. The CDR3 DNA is TGTGCCAGCAGCTCCACACTCGGCTACGAGCAGTACTTC. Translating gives CASSSTLGYEQYF.

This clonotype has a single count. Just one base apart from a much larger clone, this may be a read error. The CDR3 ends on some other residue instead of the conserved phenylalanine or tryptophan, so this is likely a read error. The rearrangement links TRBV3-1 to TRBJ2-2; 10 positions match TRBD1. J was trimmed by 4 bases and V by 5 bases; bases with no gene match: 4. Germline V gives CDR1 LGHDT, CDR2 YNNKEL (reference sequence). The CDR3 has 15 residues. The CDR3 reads CASSIRDRGTGELFL. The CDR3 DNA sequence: TGTGCCAGCAGCATCCGGGACAGGGGCACCGGGGAGCTGTTTCTT.

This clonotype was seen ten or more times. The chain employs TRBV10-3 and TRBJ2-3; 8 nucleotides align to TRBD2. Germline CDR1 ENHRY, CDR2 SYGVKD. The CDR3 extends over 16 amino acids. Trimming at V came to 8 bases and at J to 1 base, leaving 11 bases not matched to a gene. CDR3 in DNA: TGTGCCATCCGTAGCGGGGCGACTGGGGGCACAGATACGCAGTATTTT. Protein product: CAIRSGATGGTDTQYF.

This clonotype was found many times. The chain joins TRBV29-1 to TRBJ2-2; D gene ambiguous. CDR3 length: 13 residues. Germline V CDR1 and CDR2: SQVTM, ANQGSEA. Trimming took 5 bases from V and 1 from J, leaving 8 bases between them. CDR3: CSVPKLNTGELFF. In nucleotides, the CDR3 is TGCAGCGTTCCCAAACTGAACACCGGGGAGCTGTTTTTT.

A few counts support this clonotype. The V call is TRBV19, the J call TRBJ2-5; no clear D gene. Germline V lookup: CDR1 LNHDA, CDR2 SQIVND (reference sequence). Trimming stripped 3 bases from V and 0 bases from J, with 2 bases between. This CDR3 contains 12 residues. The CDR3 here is CASSIDQETQYF. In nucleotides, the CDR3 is TGTGCCAGTAGTATTGACCAAGAGACCCAGTACTTC.

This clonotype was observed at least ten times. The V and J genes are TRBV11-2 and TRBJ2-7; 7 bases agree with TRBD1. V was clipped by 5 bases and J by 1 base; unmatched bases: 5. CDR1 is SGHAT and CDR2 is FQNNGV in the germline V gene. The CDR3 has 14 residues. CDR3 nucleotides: TGTGCCAGCAGCCATACAGGGGTATCCTACGAGCAGTACTTC. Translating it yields CASSHTGVSYEQYF.

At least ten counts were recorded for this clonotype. The DNA of the CDR3 is TGTGCCAGCAGTTCCGGGACAGGGTTTCAGCCCCAGCATTTT. Protein: CASSSGTGFQPQHF. The chain combines TRBV27 with TRBJ1-5, with 9 bases aligning to TRBD1. Germline CDR1 MNHEY, CDR2 SMNVEV (reference sequence). After removal of 4 bases from V and 6 bases from J, the junction contained 4 bases not matched to a gene. This CDR3 has 14 residues.

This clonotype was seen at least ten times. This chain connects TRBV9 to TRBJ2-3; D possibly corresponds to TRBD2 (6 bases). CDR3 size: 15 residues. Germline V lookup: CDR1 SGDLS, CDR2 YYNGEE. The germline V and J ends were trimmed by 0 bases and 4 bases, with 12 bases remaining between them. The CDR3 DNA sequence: TGTGCCAGCAGCGTAGGCGTTAGCGGCGCAGATACGCAGTATTTT. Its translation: CASSVGVSGADTQYF.

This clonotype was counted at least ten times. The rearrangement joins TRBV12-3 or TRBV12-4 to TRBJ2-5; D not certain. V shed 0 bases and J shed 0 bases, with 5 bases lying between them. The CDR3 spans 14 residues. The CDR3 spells CASSLARNQETQYF. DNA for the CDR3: TGTGCCAGCAGTTTAGCCCGAAACCAAGAGACCCAGTACTTC.

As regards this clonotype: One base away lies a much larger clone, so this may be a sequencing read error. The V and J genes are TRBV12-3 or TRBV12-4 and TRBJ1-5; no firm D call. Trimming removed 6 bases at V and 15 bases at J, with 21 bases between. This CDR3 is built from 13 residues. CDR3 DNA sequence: TGTGCCAGCAGCGCCGGTTCCCGGGCAGCCCGGCATTTT. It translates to CASSAGSRAARHF.

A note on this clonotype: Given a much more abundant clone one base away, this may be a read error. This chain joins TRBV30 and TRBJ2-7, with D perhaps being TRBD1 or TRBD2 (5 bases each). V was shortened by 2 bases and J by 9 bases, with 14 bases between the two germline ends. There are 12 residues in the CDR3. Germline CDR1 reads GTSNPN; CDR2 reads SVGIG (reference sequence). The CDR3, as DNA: TGTGCCTGGAGTACGGGGTCTGGGGGGCAGTACTTC. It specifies CAWSTGSGGQYF.

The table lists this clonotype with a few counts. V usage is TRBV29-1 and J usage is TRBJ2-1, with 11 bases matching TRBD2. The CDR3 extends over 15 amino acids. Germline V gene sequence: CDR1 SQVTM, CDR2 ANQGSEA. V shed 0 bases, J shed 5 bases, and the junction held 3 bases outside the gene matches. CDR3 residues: CSVEDILAGDNEQFF. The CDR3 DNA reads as TGCAGCGTTGAAGATATACTAGCGGGAGACAATGAGCAGTTCTTC.